A selection of T cell receptor beta chains follows, all from one sample in a study of blood T cell repertoires in COVID-19. The method was immunoSEQ multiplex PCR; TCRdb's version includes in-frame clones alone and lacks a portion of them. The sample consists of some 33,000 clones, around 91% of them appearing once. The sample was peripheral blood. Every receptor here comes from a man aged 70-80 years with active or convalescent COVID-19. CDR3s include the opening cysteine and the closing phenylalanine or tryptophan. A D gene is named only where the DNA matches it firmly. Part of the rows lack a size; the others show once, few, many or a class for expanded clones.

V gene,D gene,J gene,clone size,CDR3 protein,CDR3 DNA
TRBV7-9,-,TRBJ2-3,-,CASSFPTPRETDTQYF,TGTGCCAGCAGCTTTCCGACTCCTAGAGAAACAGATACGCAGTATTTT
TRBV4-1,-,TRBJ1-6,-,CASSQDPRNYNSPLHF,TGCGCCAGCAGCCAAGATCCGCGGAACTATAATTCACCCCTCCACTTT
TRBV5-4,TRBD2,TRBJ2-3,-,CASSLDGRGDTQYF,TGTGCCAGCAGCTTGGACGGGAGGGGTGATACGCAGTATTTT
TRBV18,-,TRBJ1-2,-,CASSLQTEGYTF,TGTGCCAGCTCACTTCAAACGGAGGGCTACACCTTC
TRBV7-7,-,TRBJ2-7,-,CASSLERTSYEQYF,TGTGCTAGCAGCTTAGAGCGTACATCCTACGAGCAGTACTTC
TRBV6-5,-,TRBJ1-1,-,CASSSHLLSNTEAFF,TGTGCCAGCAGTTCCCACTTGCTATCGAACACTGAAGCTTTCTTT
TRBV18,TRBD1,TRBJ1-1,-,CASSPRTPGGTEAFF,TGTGCCAGCTCACCACGGACACCAGGGGGGACTGAAGCTTTCTTT
TRBV28,TRBD1,TRBJ1-1,-,CASSQGALGAFF,TGTGCCAGCAGTCAGGGGGCGCTAGGAGCTTTCTTT
TRBV7-3,TRBD2,TRBJ2-1,-,CASSFIAGAYNEQFF,TGTGCCAGCAGCTTTATTGCGGGAGCGTACAATGAGCAGTTCTTC
TRBV7-2,TRBD1,TRBJ1-2,-,CASSFSGQGALYGYTF,TGTGCCAGCAGCTTTTCCGGACAGGGGGCACTCTATGGCTACACCTTC
TRBV5-4,-,TRBJ2-6,-,CASSLKTGTGANVLTF,TGTGCCAGCAGCTTGAAAACGGGTACCGGGGCCAACGTCCTGACTTTC
TRBV5-1,TRBD1,TRBJ2-3,-,CASMQGQSTDTQYF,TGCGCCAGCATGCAGGGACAGAGCACAGATACGCAGTATTTT
TRBV6-5,-,TRBJ1-3,-,CASSYDRSSGNTIYF,TGTGCCAGCAGTTACGACCGGAGCTCTGGAAACACCATATATTTT
TRBV11-2,TRBD1,TRBJ2-7,-,CASSPGTGGVYEQYF,TGTGCCAGCAGCCCAGGGACAGGGGGAGTCTACGAGCAGTACTTC
TRBV5-4,-,TRBJ2-4,-,CASSSSGTKNIQYF,TGTGCCAGCAGCTCTTCAGGAACCAAAAACATTCAGTACTTC
TRBV7-7,-,TRBJ2-5,-,CASSRDWQETQYF,TGTGCCAGCAGCCGGGACTGGCAAGAGACCCAGTACTTC
TRBV6-5,-,TRBJ1-2,-,CASTQRGKYGYTF,TGTGCCAGCACCCAGCGGGGGAAATATGGCTACACCTTC
TRBV5-1,-,TRBJ2-2,-,CASSLWAGDNTGELFF,TGCGCCAGCAGCTTGTGGGCAGGGGACAACACCGGGGAGCTGTTTTTT
TRBV4-1,TRBD1,TRBJ1-2,-,CASSQVDRGRGGYTF,TGCGCCAGCAGCCAGGTAGACAGGGGGCGAGGTGGCTACACCTTC
TRBV7-3,TRBD1,TRBJ2-1,-,CASSSTGGSYNEQFF,TGTGCCAGCAGCTCTACAGGGGGCTCCTACAATGAGCAGTTCTTC
TRBV5-4,-,TRBJ1-2,-,CASSSPRDYGYTF,TGTGCCAGCAGCTCGCCCAGGGACTATGGCTACACCTTC
TRBV19,-,TRBJ2-7,-,CASSIKESGPVSYYEQYF,TGTGCCAGTAGTATAAAGGAAAGTGGGCCAGTAAGTTACTACGAGCAGTACTTC
TRBV7-2,TRBD1,TRBJ1-1,-,CASIRQGGGTEAFF,TGTGCCAGCATCCGACAGGGAGGTGGCACTGAAGCTTTCTTT
TRBV6-4,-,TRBJ1-2,-,CASKRVGGYTF,TGTGCCAGCAAGAGGGTCGGGGGCTACACCTTC
TRBV15,TRBD1,TRBJ2-1,-,CATSRGPGGPAGEQFF,TGTGCCACCAGCAGAGGACCAGGGGGCCCGGCGGGTGAGCAGTTCTTC
TRBV9,TRBD2,TRBJ2-1,-,CASSALADSYNEQFF,TGTGCCAGCAGCGCACTAGCGGACTCCTACAATGAGCAGTTCTTC
TRBV6-6,-,TRBJ1-6,-,CASSDRGGDNSPLHF,TGTGCCAGCAGCGACCGGGGGGGAGATAATTCACCCCTCCACTTT
TRBV30,-,TRBJ1-1,once,CACQKQGNTEAFF,TGTGCCTGCCAAAAACAGGGGAACACTGAAGCTTTCTTT
TRBV6-4,-,TRBJ1-3,-,CASSDDKGGPSGNTIYF,TGTGCCAGCAGTGACGATAAAGGGGGTCCCTCTGGAAACACCATATATTTT
TRBV19,TRBD1,TRBJ2-1,once,CASSGTGLGEQFF,TGTGCCAGTAGCGGGACAGGCCTCGGTGAGCAGTTCTTC
TRBV6-2/TRBV6-3,TRBD2,TRBJ2-7,-,CASSYRSGRAGAYEQYF,TGTGCCAGCAGTTATCGGAGCGGGAGGGCCGGGGCCTACGAGCAGTACTTC
TRBV18,TRBD1,TRBJ2-3,-,CASSPGQSQYF,TGTGCCAGCTCACCGGGACAGTCTCAGTATTTT
TRBV27,TRBD1,TRBJ2-2,-,CASSSLGQGASTGELFF,TGTGCCAGCAGTTCCTTAGGACAGGGGGCTTCCACCGGGGAGCTGTTTTTT
TRBV5-4,TRBD2,TRBJ2-1,-,CASSLGAGGSYNEQFF,TGTGCCAGCAGCCTCGGGGCGGGGGGTTCCTACAATGAGCAGTTCTTC
TRBV2,-,TRBJ1-2,-,CASRRGYNYGYTF,TGTGCCAGCAGACGGGGTTATAACTATGGCTACACCTTC
TRBV28,TRBD1,TRBJ2-7,-,CASSFATGRGEQYF,TGTGCCAGCAGTTTCGCGACAGGGAGAGGTGAGCAGTACTTC
TRBV6-5,-,TRBJ2-7,-,CASRSTVSYEQYF,TGTGCCAGCAGAAGTACGGTCTCCTACGAGCAGTACTTC
TRBV29-1,TRBD1,TRBJ2-7,-,CSAISGTGTIYEQYF,TGCAGCGCCATTTCCGGGACAGGGACTATCTACGAGCAGTACTTC
TRBV6-5,TRBD2,TRBJ2-5,-,CASRASGGQTQYF,TGTGCCAGCAGAGCTAGCGGGGGACAGACCCAGTACTTC
TRBV27,-,TRBJ1-2,few,CASSSGRSGGYTF,TGTGCCAGCAGTTCCGGCCGGTCGGGTGGCTACACCTTC
TRBV6-5,TRBD1,TRBJ1-2,once,CASTPGTGVIYGYTF,TGTGCCAGCACTCCCGGGACAGGGGTGATCTATGGCTACACCTTC
TRBV7-8,TRBD1,TRBJ1-2,-,CASSTGQRREGYGYTF,TGTGCCAGCAGCACGGGACAGCGCCGGGAGGGCTATGGCTACACCTTC
TRBV10-3,TRBD1,TRBJ1-2,-,CAISDRGQGDYGYTF,TGTGCCATCAGTGATAGGGGACAGGGAGACTATGGCTACACCTTC
TRBV19,TRBD2,TRBJ2-2,once,CASSGGLAANTGELFF,TGTGCCAGTAGTGGGGGACTAGCGGCGAACACCGGGGAGCTGTTTTTT
TRBV6-6,TRBD1,TRBJ1-2,-,CASSAFTGTGVGYTF,TGTGCCAGCAGTGCCTTTACCGGGACAGGGGTAGGCTACACCTTC
TRBV28,-,TRBJ2-7,-,CASSLSVSYEQYF,TGTGCCAGCAGTTTATCCGTTTCCTACGAGCAGTACTTC
TRBV25-1,-,TRBJ1-3,once,CASSPTGGGTGNTIYF,TGTGCCAGCAGCCCCACTGGTGGGGGCACTGGAAACACCATATATTTT
TRBV28,-,TRBJ2-7,-,CASSPYLRYEQYF,TGTGCCAGCAGCCCCTACCTGCGCTACGAGCAGTACTTC
TRBV6-5,-,TRBJ1-2,-,CASSYHRGSYGYTF,TGTGCCAGCAGTTACCATCGAGGCAGCTATGGCTACACCTTC
TRBV5-1,TRBD2,TRBJ2-7,-,CASSQPSGPNEQYF,TGCGCCAGCAGCCAACCTAGCGGACCTAACGAGCAGTACTTC